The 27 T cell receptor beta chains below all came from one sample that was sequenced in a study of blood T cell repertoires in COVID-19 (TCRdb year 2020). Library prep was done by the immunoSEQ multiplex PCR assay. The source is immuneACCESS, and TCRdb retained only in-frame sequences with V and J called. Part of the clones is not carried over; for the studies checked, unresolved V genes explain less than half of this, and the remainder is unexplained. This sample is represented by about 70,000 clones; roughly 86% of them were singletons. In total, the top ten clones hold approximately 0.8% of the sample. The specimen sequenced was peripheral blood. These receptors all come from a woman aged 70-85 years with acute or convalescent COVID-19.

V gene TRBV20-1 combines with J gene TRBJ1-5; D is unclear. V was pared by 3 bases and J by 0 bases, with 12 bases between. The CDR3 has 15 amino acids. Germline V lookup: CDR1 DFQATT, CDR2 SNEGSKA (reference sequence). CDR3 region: CSASYSIHSNQPQHF. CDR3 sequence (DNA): TGCAGTGCTAGTTATTCTATCCATAGCAATCAGCCCCAGCATTTT.

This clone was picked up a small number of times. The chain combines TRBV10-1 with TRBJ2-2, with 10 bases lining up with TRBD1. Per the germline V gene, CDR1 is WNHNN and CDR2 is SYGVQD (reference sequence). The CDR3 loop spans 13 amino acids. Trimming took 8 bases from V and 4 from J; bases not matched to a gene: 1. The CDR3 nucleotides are TGCGCCAGCGGGACAGGGGTCACCGGGGAGCTGTTTTTT. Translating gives CASGTGVTGELFF.

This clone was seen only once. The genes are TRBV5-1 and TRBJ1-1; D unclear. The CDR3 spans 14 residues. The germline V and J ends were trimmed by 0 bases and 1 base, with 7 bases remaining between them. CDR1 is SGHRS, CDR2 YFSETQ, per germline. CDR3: CASSLVGRNTEAFF. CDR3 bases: TGCGCCAGCAGCTTGGTGGGCAGGAACACTGAAGCTTTCTTT.

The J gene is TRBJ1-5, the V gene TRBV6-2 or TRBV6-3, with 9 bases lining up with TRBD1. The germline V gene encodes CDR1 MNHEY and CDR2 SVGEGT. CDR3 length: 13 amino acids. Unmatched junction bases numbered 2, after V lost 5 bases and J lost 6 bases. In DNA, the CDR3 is TGTGCCAGCAGTGGACAGGGGAGTCAGCCCCAGCATTTT. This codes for CASSGQGSQPQHF.

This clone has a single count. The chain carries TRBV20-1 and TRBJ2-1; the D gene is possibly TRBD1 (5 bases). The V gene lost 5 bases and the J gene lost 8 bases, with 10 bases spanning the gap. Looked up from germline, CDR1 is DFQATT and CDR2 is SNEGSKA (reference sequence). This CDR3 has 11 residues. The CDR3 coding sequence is TGCAGTGCTCAAGGGGCCCATGAGCAGTTCTTC. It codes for CSAQGAHEQFF.

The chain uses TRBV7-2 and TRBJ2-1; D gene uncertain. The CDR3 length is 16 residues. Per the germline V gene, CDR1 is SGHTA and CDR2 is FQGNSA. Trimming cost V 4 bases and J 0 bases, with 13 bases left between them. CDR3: CASSSEARSSYNEQFF. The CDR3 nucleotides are TGTGCCAGCAGCTCCGAGGCCCGGAGCTCCTACAATGAGCAGTTCTTC.

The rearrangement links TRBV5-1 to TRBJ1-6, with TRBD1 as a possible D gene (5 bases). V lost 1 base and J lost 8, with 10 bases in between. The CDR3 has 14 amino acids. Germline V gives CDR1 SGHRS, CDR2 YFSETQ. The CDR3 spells CASSLNGGDSPLHF. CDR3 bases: TGCGCCAGCAGCTTGAACGGAGGGGATTCACCCCTCCACTTT.

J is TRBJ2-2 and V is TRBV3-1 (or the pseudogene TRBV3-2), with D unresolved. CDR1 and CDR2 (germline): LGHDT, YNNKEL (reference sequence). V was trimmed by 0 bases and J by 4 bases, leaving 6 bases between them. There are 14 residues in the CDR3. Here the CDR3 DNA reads TGTGCCAGCAGCCAAGATAGGAGCACCGGGGAGCTGTTTTTT. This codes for CASSQDRSTGELFF.

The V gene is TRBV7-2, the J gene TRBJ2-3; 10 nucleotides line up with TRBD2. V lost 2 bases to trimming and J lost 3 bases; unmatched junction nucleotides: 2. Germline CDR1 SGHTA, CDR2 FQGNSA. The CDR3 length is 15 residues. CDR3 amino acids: CASSLTSGATDTQYF. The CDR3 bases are TGTGCCAGCAGCTTAACTAGCGGGGCGACAGATACGCAGTATTTT.

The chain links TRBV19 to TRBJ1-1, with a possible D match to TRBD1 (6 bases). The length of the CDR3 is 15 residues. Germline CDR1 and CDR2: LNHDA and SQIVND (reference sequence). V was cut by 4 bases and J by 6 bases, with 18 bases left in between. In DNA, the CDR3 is TGTGCCAGTAGTAGTGCCTCCAGGGGATCGGCTGAAGCTTTCTTT. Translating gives CASSSASRGSAEAFF.

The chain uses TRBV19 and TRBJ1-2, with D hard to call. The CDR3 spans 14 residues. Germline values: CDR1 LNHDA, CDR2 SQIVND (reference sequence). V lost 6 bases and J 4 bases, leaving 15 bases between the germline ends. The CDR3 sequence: CASRNSGLGYGYTF. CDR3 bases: TGTGCCAGTAGAAACAGCGGCCTTGGCTATGGCTACACCTTC. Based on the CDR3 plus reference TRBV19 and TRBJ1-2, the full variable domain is DGGITQSPKYLFRKEGQNVTLSCEQNLNHDAMYWYRQDPGQGLRLIYYSQIVNDFQKGDIAEGYSVSREKKESFPLTVTSAQKNPTAFYLCASRNSGLGYGYTFGSGTRLTVV.

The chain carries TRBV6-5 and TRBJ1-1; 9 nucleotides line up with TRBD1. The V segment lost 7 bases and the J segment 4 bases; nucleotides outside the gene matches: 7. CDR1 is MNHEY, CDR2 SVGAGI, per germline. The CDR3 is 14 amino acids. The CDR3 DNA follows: TGTGCCAGCACTCGGACAGGGGCGCGCACTGAAGCTTTCTTT. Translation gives CASTRTGARTEAFF.

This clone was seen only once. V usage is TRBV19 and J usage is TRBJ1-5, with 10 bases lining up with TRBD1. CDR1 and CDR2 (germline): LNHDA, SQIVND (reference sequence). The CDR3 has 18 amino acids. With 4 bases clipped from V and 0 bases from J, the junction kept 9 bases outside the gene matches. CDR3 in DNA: TGTGCCAGTAGTACCACCAGGGGGACAGGGGCTAGCAATCAGCCCCAGCATTTT. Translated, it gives CASSTTRGTGASNQPQHF.

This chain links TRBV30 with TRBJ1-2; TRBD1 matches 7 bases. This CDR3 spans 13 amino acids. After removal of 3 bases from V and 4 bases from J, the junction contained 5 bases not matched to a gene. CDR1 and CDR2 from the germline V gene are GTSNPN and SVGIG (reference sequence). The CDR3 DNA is TGTGCCTGGAGGCGACAGGGAGGCTATGGCTACACCTTC. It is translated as CAWRRQGGYGYTF.

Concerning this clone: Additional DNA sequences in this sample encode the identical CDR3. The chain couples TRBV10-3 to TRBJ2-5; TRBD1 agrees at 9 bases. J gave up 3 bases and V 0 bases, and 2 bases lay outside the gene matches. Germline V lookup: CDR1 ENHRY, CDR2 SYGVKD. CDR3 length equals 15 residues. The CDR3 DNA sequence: TGTGCCATCAGTGAGTCGGGACAGGGTAAAGAGACCCAGTACTTC. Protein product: CAISESGQGKETQYF.

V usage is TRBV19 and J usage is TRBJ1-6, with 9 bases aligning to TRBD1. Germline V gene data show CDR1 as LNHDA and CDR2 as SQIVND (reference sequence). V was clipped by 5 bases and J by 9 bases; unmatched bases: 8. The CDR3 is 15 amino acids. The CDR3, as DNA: TGTGCCAGTAGTGGCTACCGACAGGGGGGTTCACCCCTCCACTTT. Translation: CASSGYRQGGSPLHF.

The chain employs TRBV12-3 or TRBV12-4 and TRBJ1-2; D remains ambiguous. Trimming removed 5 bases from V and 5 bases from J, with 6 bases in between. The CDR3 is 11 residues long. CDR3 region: CASSPGYGYTF. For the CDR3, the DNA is TGTGCCAGCAGTCCGGGGTATGGCTACACCTTC.

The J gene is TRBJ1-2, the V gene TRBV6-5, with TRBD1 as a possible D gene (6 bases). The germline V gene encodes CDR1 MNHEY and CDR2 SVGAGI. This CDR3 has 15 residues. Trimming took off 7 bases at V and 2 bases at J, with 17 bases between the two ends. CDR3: CASILHFTGNYGYTF. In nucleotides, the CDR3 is TGTGCCAGCATTCTCCACTTTACAGGGAACTATGGCTACACCTTC.

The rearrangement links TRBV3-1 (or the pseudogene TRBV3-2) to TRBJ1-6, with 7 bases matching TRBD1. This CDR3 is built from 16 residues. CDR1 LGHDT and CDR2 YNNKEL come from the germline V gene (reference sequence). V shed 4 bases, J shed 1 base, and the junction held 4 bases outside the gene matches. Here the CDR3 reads CASSPTGESYNSPLHF. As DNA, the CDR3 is TGTGCCAGCAGCCCTACAGGGGAATCCTATAATTCACCCCTCCACTTT.

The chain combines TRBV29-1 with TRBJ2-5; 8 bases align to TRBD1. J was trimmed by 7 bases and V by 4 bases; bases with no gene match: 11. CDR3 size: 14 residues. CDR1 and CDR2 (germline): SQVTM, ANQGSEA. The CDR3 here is CSVGRDRGSGTQYF. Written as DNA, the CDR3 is TGCAGCGTTGGTCGAGACAGGGGTAGTGGGACCCAGTACTTC.

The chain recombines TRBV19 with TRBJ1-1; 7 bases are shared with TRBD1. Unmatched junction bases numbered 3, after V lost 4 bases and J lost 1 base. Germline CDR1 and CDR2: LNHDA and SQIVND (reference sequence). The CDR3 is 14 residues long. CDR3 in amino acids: CASSTPGGNTEAFF. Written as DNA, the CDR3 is TGTGCCAGTAGTACACCAGGGGGGAACACTGAAGCTTTCTTT.

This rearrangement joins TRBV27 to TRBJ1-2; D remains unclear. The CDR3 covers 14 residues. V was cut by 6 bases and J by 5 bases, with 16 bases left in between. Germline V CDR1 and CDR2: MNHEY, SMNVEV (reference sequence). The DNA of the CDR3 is TGTGCCAGCAGCCCTCGGGAGGGTGGGTATGGCTACACCTTC. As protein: CASSPREGGYGYTF.

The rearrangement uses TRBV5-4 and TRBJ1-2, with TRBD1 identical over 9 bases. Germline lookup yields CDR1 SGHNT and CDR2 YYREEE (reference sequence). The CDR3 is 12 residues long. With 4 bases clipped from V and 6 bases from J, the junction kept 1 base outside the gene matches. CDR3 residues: CASSGTGNGYTF. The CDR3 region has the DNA TGTGCCAGCAGCGGGACAGGGAATGGCTACACCTTC.

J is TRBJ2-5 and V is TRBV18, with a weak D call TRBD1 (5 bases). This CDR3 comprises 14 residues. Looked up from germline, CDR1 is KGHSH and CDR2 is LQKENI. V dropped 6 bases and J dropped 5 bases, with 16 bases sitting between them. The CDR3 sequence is CASSPGRAWETQYF. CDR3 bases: TGTGCCAGCTCTCCGGGCAGGGCCTGGGAGACCCAGTACTTC. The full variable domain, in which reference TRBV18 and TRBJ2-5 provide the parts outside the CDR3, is NAGVMQNPRHLVRRRGQEARLRCSPMKGHSHVYWYRQLPEEGLKFMVYLQKENIIDESGMPKERFSAEFPKEGPSILRIQQVVRGDSAAYFCASSPGRAWETQYFGPGTRLLVL.

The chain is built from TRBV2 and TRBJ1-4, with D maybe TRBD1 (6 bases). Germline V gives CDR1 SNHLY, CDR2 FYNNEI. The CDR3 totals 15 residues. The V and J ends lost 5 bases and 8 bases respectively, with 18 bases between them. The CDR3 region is CASSLETGGGEKLFF. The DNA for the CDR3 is TGTGCCAGCAGTTTGGAGACAGGCGGTGGGGAAAAACTGTTTTTT.

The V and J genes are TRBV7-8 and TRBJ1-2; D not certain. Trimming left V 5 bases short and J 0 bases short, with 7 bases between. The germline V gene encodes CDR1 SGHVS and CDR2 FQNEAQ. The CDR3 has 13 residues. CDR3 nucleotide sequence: TGTGCCAGCAGCATAGGCGCTAACTATGGCTACACCTTC. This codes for CASSIGANYGYTF.

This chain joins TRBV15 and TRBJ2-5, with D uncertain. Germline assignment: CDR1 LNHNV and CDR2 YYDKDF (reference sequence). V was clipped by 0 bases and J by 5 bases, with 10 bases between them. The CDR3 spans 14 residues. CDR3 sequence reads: CATSREGFGETQYF. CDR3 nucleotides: TGTGCCACCAGCAGAGAGGGCTTCGGCGAGACCCAGTACTTC.